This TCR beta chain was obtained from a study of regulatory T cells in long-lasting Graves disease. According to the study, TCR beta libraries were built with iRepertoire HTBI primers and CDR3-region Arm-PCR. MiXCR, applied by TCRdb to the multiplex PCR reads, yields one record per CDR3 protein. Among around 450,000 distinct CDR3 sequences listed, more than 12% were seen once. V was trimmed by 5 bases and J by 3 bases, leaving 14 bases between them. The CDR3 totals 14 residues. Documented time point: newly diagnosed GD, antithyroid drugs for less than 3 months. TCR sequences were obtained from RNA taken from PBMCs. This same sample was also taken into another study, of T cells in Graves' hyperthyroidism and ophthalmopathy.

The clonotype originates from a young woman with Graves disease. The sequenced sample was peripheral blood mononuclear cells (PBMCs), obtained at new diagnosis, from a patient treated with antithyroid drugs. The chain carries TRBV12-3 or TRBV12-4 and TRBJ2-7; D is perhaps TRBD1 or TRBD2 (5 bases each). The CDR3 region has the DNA TGTGCCAGCAGTCGACTAACAGGTAACTACGAGCAGTACTTC. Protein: CASSRLTGNYEQYF.